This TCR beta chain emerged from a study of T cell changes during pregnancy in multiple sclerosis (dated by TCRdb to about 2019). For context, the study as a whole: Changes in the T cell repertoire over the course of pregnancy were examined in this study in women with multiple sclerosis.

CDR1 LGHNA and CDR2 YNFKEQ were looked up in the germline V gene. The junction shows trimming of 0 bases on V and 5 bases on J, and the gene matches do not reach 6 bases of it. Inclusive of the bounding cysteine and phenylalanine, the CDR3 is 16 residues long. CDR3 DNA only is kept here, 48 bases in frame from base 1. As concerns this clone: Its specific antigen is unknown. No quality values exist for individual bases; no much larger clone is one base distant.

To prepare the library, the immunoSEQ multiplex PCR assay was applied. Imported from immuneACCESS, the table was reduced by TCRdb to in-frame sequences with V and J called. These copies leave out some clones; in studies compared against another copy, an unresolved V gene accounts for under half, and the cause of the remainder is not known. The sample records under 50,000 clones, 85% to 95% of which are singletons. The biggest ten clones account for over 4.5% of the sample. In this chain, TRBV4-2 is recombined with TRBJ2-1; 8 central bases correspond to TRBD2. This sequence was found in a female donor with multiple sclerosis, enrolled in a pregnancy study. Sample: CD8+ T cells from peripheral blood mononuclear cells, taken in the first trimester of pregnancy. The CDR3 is CASSQDGGLVDNEQFF. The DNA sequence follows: TGTGCCAGCAGCCAAGACGGGGGACTAGTTGACAATGAGCAGTTCTTC.